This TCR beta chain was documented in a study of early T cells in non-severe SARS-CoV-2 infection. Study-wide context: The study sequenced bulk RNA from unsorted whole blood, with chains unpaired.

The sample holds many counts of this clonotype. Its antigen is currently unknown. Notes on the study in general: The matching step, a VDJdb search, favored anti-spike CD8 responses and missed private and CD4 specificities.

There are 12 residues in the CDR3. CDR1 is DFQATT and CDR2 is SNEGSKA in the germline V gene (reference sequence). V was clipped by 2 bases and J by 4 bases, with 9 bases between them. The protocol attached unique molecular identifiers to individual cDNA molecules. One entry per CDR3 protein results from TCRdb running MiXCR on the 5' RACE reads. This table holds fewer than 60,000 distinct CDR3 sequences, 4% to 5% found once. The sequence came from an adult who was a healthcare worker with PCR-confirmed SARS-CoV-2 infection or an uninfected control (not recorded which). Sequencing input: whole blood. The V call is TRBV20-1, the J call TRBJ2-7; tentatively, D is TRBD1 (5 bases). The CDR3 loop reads CSARPTGYEQYF. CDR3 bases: TGCAGTGCTAGACCTACAGGATACGAGCAGTACTTC.